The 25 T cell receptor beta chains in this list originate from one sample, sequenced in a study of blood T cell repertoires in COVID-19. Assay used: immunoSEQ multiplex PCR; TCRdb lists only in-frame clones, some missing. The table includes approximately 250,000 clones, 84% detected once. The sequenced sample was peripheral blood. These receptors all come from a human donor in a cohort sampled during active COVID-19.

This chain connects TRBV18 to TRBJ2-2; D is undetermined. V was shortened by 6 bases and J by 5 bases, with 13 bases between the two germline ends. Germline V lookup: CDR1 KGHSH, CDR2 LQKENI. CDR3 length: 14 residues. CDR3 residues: CASSPRLGTGELFF. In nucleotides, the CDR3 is TGTGCCAGCTCCCCCCGCCTAGGAACCGGGGAGCTGTTTTTT.

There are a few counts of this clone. The CDR3 DNA reads as TGTGCCAGCAGCTTAGCGGGAGGGCCTACAGATACGCAGTATTTT. It codes for CASSLAGGPTDTQYF. V usage is TRBV5-4 and J usage is TRBJ2-3; TRBD2 matches 10 bases. V trimming: 2 bases; J trimming: 3 bases; junction bases outside the gene matches: 3. The CDR3 has 15 residues. CDR1 and CDR2 from the germline V gene are SGHNT and YYREEE (reference sequence).

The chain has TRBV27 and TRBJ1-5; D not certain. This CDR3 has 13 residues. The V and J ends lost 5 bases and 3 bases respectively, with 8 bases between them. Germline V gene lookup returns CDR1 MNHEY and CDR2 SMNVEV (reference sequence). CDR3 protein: CASSRVSNQPQHF. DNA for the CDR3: TGTGCCAGCAGTAGAGTTTCCAATCAGCCCCAGCATTTT.

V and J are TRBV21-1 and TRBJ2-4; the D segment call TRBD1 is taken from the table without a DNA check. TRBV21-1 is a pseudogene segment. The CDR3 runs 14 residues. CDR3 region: CANTGQAVKNIQYF. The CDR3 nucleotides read TGTGCCAACACAGGACAGGCGGTTAAGAACATTCAGTACTTC.

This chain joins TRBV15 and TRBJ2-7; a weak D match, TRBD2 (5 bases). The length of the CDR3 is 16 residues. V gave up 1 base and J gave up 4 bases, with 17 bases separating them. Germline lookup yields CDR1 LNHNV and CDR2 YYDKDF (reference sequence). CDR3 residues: CATSRGSRPEVYEQYF. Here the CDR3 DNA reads TGTGCCACCAGCAGAGGTAGTAGGCCGGAGGTTTACGAGCAGTACTTC.

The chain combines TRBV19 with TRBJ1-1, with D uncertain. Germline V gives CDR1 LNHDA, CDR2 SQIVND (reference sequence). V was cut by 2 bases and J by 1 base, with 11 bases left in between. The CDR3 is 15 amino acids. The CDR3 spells CASSIMIAANTEAFF. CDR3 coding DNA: TGTGCCAGTAGTATAATGATCGCGGCGAACACTGAAGCTTTCTTT.

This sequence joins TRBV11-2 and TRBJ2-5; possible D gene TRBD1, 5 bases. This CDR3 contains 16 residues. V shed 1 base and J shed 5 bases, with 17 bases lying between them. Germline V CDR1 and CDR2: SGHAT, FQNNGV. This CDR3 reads CASSLVWQGRGETQYF. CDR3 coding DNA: TGTGCCAGCAGCTTAGTGTGGCAGGGCCGAGGCGAGACCCAGTACTTC.

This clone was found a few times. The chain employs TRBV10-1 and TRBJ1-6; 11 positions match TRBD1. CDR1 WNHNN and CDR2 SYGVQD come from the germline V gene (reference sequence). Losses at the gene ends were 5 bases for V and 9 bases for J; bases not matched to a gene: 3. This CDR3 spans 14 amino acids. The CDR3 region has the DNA TGCGCCAGCAGTACCGGGACAGGGGGTTCACCCCTCCACTTT. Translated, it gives CASSTGTGGSPLHF.

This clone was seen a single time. The CDR3 region is CAISESYWQYF. The CDR3, as DNA: TGTGCCATCAGTGAGTCTTACTGGCAGTACTTC. This chain uses TRBV10-3 with TRBJ2-7; D unresolved. Germline assignment: CDR1 ENHRY and CDR2 SYGVKD. The CDR3 spans 11 residues. V lost 0 bases and J lost 9, with 6 bases in between.

The DNA for the CDR3 is TGCGCCAGCAGCCAAGATCACCAGGGTTTCTACGAGCAGTACTTC. It is translated as CASSQDHQGFYEQYF. This chain uses TRBV4-3 with TRBJ2-7; D perhaps matches TRBD1 (5 bases). Trimming pared 0 bases from V and 3 bases from J, leaving 12 bases between. Germline CDR1 LGHNA, CDR2 YSLEER. The CDR3 extends over 15 amino acids.

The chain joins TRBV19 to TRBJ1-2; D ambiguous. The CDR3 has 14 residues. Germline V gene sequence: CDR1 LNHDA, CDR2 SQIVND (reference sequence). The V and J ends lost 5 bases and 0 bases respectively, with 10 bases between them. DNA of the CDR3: TGTGCCAGTAGTCGGGATACATCTAACTATGGCTACACCTTC. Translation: CASSRDTSNYGYTF.

DNA for the CDR3: TGTGCCAGCAGCTTAGGTTCGGGAGGAATGGATACGCAGTATTTT. This codes for CASSLGSGGMDTQYF. This chain joins TRBV7-2 and TRBJ2-3; the match to TRBD2 covers 7 bases. Germline V gene sequence: CDR1 SGHTA, CDR2 FQGNSA. J was trimmed by 6 bases and V by 1 base; bases with no gene match: 7. The CDR3 has 15 amino acids.

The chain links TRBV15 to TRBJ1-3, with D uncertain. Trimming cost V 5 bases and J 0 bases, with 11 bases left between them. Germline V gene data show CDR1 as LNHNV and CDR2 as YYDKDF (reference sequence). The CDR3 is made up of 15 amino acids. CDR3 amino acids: CATSSALNSGNTIYF. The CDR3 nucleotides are TGTGCCACCAGCTCTGCACTGAACTCTGGAAACACCATATATTTT.

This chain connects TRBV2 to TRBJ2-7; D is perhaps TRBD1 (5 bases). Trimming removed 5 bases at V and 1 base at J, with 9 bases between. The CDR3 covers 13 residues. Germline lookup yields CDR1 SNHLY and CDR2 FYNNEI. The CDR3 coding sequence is TGTGCCAGCAGTCGGACAAAATCCTACGAGCAGTACTTC. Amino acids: CASSRTKSYEQYF.

CDR3 in DNA: TGTGCCACCCGAGACAGGGGCGACACCGGGGAGCTGTTTTTT. This gives the protein CATRDRGDTGELFF. The chain recombines TRBV24-1 with TRBJ2-2; 8 bases align to TRBD1. The trim removed 9 bases at V and 3 bases at J, leaving 5 bases unmatched. This CDR3 has 14 amino acids. Germline CDR1 and CDR2: KGHDR and SFDVKD.

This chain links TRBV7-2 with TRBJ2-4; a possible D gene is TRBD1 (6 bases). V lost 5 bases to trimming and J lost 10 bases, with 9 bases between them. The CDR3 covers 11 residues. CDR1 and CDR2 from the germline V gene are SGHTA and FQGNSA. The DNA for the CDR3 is TGTGCCAGCAGCGTCGGGACAATTCAGTACTTC. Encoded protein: CASSVGTIQYF.

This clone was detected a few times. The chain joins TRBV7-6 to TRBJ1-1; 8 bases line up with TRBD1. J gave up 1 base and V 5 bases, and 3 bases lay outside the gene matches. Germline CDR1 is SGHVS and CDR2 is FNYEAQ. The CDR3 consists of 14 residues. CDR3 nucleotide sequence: TGTGCCAGCAGCGTTGGACAGGGGAACACTGAAGCTTTCTTT. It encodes CASSVGQGNTEAFF.

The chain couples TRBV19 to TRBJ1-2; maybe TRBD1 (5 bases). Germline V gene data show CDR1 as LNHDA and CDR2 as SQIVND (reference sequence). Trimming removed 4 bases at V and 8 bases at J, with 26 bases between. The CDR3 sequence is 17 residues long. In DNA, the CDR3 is TGTGCCAGTAGTAGTGAAGACCCAAACAGGCGGATGGGGGGCTACACCTTC. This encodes CASSSEDPNRRMGGYTF.

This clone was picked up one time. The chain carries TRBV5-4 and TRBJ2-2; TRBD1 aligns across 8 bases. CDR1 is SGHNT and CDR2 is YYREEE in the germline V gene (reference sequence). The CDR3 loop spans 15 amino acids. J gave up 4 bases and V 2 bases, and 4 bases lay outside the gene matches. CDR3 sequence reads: CASSFRQGITGELFF. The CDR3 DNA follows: TGTGCCAGCAGCTTCCGACAGGGGATCACCGGGGAGCTGTTTTTT.

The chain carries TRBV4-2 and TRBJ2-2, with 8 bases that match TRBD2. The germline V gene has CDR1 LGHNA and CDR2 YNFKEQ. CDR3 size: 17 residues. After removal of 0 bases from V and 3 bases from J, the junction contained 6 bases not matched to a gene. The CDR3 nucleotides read TGTGCCAGCAGCCAAGATCCACTAGCGGACGACACCGGGGAGCTGTTTTTT. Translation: CASSQDPLADDTGELFF.

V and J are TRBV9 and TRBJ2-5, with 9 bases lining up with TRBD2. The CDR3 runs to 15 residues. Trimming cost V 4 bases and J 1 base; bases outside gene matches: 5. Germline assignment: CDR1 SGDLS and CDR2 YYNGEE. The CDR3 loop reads CASSLAGGGQETQYF. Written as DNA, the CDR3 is TGTGCCAGCAGCCTCGCGGGGGGGGGCCAAGAGACCCAGTACTTC. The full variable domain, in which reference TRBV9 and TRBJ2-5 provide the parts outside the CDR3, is DSGVTQTPKHLITATGQRVTLRCSPRSGDLSVYWYQQSLDQGLQFLIQYYNGEERAKGNILERFSAQQFPDLHSELNLSSLELGDSALYFCASSLAGGGQETQYFGPGTRLLVL.

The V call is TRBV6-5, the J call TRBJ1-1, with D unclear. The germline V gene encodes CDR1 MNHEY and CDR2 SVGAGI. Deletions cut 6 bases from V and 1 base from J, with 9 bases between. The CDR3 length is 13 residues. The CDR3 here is CASRRSKNTEAFF. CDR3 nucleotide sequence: TGTGCCAGCAGGCGGTCGAAGAACACTGAAGCTTTCTTT.

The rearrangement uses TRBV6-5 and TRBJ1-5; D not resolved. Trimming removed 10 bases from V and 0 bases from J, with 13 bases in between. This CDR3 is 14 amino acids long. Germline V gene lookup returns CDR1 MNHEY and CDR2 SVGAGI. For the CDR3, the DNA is TGTGCCACGGCCCGGGGTAATAGCAATCAGCCCCAGCATTTT. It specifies CATARGNSNQPQHF.

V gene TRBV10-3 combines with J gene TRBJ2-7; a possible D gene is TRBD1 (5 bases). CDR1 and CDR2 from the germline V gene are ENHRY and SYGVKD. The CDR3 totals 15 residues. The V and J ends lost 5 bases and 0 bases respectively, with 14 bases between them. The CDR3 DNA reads TGTGCCATCAGTTCGGACAAAATTCGCTCCTACGAGCAGTACTTC. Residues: CAISSDKIRSYEQYF.

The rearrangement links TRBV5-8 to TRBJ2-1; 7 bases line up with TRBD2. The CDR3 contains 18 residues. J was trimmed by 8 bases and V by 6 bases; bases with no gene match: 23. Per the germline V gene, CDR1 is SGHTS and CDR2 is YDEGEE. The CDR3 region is CASKVSAQPGLMEYEQFF. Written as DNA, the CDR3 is TGTGCCAGCAAAGTAAGTGCCCAACCGGGACTAATGGAGTATGAGCAGTTCTTC.